Each of the 31 T cell receptor beta chains below was sequenced from the same sample in a study of human T cells and chemical hapten exposure (dated by TCRdb to the early 2020s). Interpreted using the paper, the time point label stands for: patch test 1, 2 weeks after DPC sensitization. This specimen's treatment or condition label, interpreted: therapeutic diphenylcyclopropenone sensitization with weekly scalp DPC. Library preparation used RACE. Sequenced using a NextSeq 500. In-frame beta chains were kept once TCRdb had trimmed the public reads at Q25 with fastp and called clones with MiXCR. Entries that share a CDR3 protein sequence are merged under the most common genes and DNA. This sample holds 150,000 to 200,000 distinct CDR3 sequences; more than 12% were observed only once. Clones ranked in the top ten supply 1.7% of the sample. Sample: whole blood, taken in connection with sensitization to the hapten diphenylcyclopropenone (DPC). These receptors were collected from a woman aged 30 to 39 with alopecia areata. Some clones in this sample may be carry-over from other donors' samples.

The V call is TRBV11-2, the J call TRBJ1-3; tentatively, D is TRBD1 (6 bases). This CDR3 has 14 residues. CDR1 and CDR2 from the germline V gene are SGHAT and FQNNGV. V lost 5 bases and J lost 0, with 8 bases in between. CDR3 sequence reads: CASSKGGSGNTIYF. The DNA for the CDR3 is TGTGCCAGCAGCAAAGGGGGCTCTGGAAACACCATATATTTT. Full variable domain (missing parts from reference TRBV11-2 and TRBJ1-3): EAGVAQSPRYKIIEKRQSVAFWCNPISGHATLYWYQQILGQGPKLLIQFQNNGVVDDSQLPKDRFSAERLKGVDSTLKIQPAKLEDSAVYLCASSKGGSGNTIYFGEGSWLTVV.

This clonotype was counted many times. The J gene is TRBJ1-4, the V gene TRBV11-3, with a tentative D call TRBD1 (6 bases). Trimming shortened V by 5 bases and J by 5 bases, and 15 bases separated the two germline ends. Germline-derived CDR1 and CDR2 are SGHNT and YENEEA. This CDR3 is 15 amino acids long. CDR3 in DNA: TGTGCCAGCAGCCCTCGGGGAGGGGGAAATGAAAAACTGTTTTTT. Its protein product is CASSPRGGGNEKLFF. The whole variable domain, remainder taken from reference TRBV11-3 and TRBJ1-4, is EAGVVQSPRYKIIEKKQPVAFWCNPISGHNTLYWYLQNLGQGPELLIRYENEEAVDDSQLPKDRFSAERLKGVDSTLKIQPAELGDSAVYLCASSPRGGGNEKLFFGSGTQLSVL.

This clonotype was observed a few times. The J gene is TRBJ1-3, the V gene TRBV4-1; D not resolved. CDR3 length equals 18 residues. V lost 0 bases, J lost 0 bases, and 15 bases lay in between. Germline CDR1 is MGHRA and CDR2 is YSYEKL. In nucleotides, the CDR3 is TGCGCCAGCAGCCAAGATAACGGCGACACGAGCTCTGGAAACACCATATATTTT. Protein: CASSQDNGDTSSGNTIYF.

This chain uses TRBV3-1 with TRBJ2-2; D ambiguous. Germline CDR1 reads LGHDT; CDR2 reads YNNKEL (reference sequence). The CDR3 has 15 amino acids. Trimming cost V 3 bases and J 4 bases, with 12 bases left between them. CDR3 amino acids: CASSQRLVITGELFF. As DNA, the CDR3 is TGTGCCAGCAGCCAGCGGCTAGTGATCACCGGGGAGCTGTTTTTT.

This clonotype was seen a handful of times. This sequence joins TRBV5-4 and TRBJ2-1, with 11 bases lining up with TRBD2. V dropped 2 bases and J dropped 15; count of bases not matched to a gene: 10. The CDR3 length is 14 residues. Germline CDR1 SGHNT, CDR2 YYREEE (reference sequence). The CDR3 is CASSFTSGGSSLFF. CDR3 nucleotide sequence: TGTGCCAGCAGCTTCACTAGCGGGGGATCGTCCCTGTTCTTC.

This clonotype was counted between two and nine times. The chain recombines TRBV11-1 with TRBJ2-3; possible D gene TRBD2, 6 bases. V gave up 6 bases and J gave up 4 bases, with 11 bases separating them. The CDR3 has 13 amino acids. Germline loops: CDR1 SGHAT, CDR2 FQDESV (reference sequence). The CDR3 DNA follows: TGTGCCAGCAGGGCTCCGGGGGCAGATACGCAGTATTTT. This sequence encodes CASRAPGADTQYF.

This clonotype was seen many times. The chain carries TRBV7-2 and TRBJ2-6; D call uncertain. V lost 5 bases and J lost 3, with 2 bases in between. This CDR3 comprises 12 residues. Germline CDR1 reads SGHTA; CDR2 reads FQGNSA. The CDR3 reads CASSLGANVLTF. In nucleotides, the CDR3 is TGTGCCAGCAGCCTTGGGGCCAACGTCCTGACTTTC. Filled out from reference TRBV7-2 and TRBJ2-6, the complete variable domain reads GAGVSQSPSNKVTEKGKDVELRCDPISGHTALYWYRQSLGQGLEFLIYFQGNSAPDKSGLPSDRFSAERTGGSVSTLTIQRTQQEDSAVYLCASSLGANVLTFGAGSRLTVL.

This clonotype has just a few counts. The CDR3 DNA reads TGTGCCATCAGCGGGGACGCCTACCGGACTGAAGCTTTCTTT. It yields the protein CAISGDAYRTEAFF. The genes are TRBV10-3 and TRBJ1-1, with TRBD1 as a possible D gene (5 bases). The germline V and J ends were trimmed by 6 bases and 5 bases, with 16 bases remaining between them. CDR3 length: 14 amino acids. The germline gives CDR1 ENHRY, CDR2 SYGVKD.

This rearrangement joins TRBV7-2 to TRBJ2-2; D remains unclear. This CDR3 is 14 amino acids long. CDR1 SGHTA and CDR2 FQGNSA come from the germline V gene. Trimming took off 3 bases at V and 1 base at J, with 6 bases between the two ends. The CDR3 loop is CASSFFQNTGELFF. In DNA, the CDR3 is TGTGCCAGCAGCTTCTTTCAGAACACCGGGGAGCTGTTTTTT.

This clonotype appeared many times. The chain couples TRBV29-1 to TRBJ1-2; D uncertain. The ends were cut back, 3 bases at V and 4 bases at J, with 3 bases in the middle. In germline, CDR1 is SQVTM, CDR2 ANQGSEA. The CDR3 sequence is 10 residues long. CDR3 sequence reads: CSVDGYGYTF. The CDR3 nucleotides read TGCAGCGTTGACGGCTATGGCTACACCTTC.

This clonotype was counted ten times or more. The chain carries TRBV3-1 and TRBJ1-1; TRBD1 might be the D (5 bases). The germline V gene has CDR1 LGHDT and CDR2 YNNKEL (reference sequence). The CDR3 is made up of 14 amino acids. The V end was cut by 4 bases, the J end by 10 bases, with 19 bases between. CDR3 bases: TGTGCCAGCAGCCCCTCCTCAGGGATACCGACAGCTTTCTTT. This translates into CASSPSSGIPTAFF. The full variable domain, its missing parts supplied by reference TRBV3-1 and TRBJ1-1, is DTAVSQTPKYLVTQMGNDKSIKCEQNLGHDTMYWYKQDSKKFLKIMFSYNNKELIINETVPNRFSPKSPDKAHLNLHINSLELGDSAVYFCASSPSSGIPTAFFGQGTRLTVV.

The rearrangement joins TRBV5-1 to TRBJ1-1; 7 bases fit TRBD1. V lost 4 bases, J lost 1 base, and 13 bases stayed unmatched. CDR3 length: 17 residues. Germline CDR1 SGHRS, CDR2 YFSETQ. CDR3 bases: TGCGCCAGCAGCCTTCAACCACAGGGGTCAGGGAACACTGAAGCTTTCTTT. It is translated as CASSLQPQGSGNTEAFF.

The chain combines TRBV5-1 with TRBJ2-5; tentatively, D is TRBD2 (5 bases). The CDR3 length is 14 residues. The germline V gene encodes CDR1 SGHRS and CDR2 YFSETQ. Trimming pared 3 bases from V and 1 base from J, leaving 10 bases between. CDR3 sequence reads: CASSSRAAQETQYF. CDR3 coding DNA: TGCGCCAGCAGCTCGAGGGCAGCCCAAGAGACCCAGTACTTC.

The table lists this clonotype with a few counts. The chain employs TRBV6-2 or TRBV6-3 and TRBJ2-7; D possibly corresponds to TRBD1 (5 bases). CDR3 length: 10 residues. Germline values: CDR1 MNHEY, CDR2 SVGEGT. Deletions cut 5 bases from V and 9 bases from J, with 8 bases between. CDR3 loop: CASSDRRQYF. The CDR3 DNA is TGTGCCAGCAGTGACAGACGGCAGTACTTC.

This clonotype was detected only a few times. A read error may produce the germline difference seen at one junction end. This CDR3 is CASWGSWQGSF. CDR3 in DNA: TGTGCCTCATGGGGTTCGTGGCAGGGCTCCTTC. This chain connects TRBV28 to TRBJ1-2; maybe TRBD1 (5 bases). Germline lookup yields CDR1 MDHEN and CDR2 SYDVKM. There are 11 residues in the CDR3.

CDR3 in DNA: TGTGCCAGCAGCCAACAGCTCAACTATGGCTACACCTTC. This sequence encodes CASSQQLNYGYTF. The chain links TRBV3-1 to TRBJ1-2, with no clear D. Germline V lookup: CDR1 LGHDT, CDR2 YNNKEL (reference sequence). The CDR3 has 13 residues. The V gene lost 2 bases and the J gene lost 2 bases, with 6 bases spanning the gap.

This chain joins TRBV20-1 and TRBJ1-4, with D possibly matching TRBD1 (5 bases). Germline values: CDR1 DFQATT, CDR2 SNEGSKA (reference sequence). Between the trimmed V and J ends, which lost 3 bases and 5 bases, there was a span of 13 bases. This CDR3 region has 14 residues. CDR3 bases: TGCAGTGCTAGGGAGACAGTTTCCAATGAAAAACTGTTTTTT. Translating it yields CSARETVSNEKLFF.

In its sample, this clonotype was seen a few times. The rearrangement joins TRBV13 to TRBJ2-3, with 9 bases identical to TRBD1. V lost 3 bases to trimming and J lost 0 bases; unmatched junction nucleotides: 4. The CDR3 length is 16 residues. Germline V gene data show CDR1 as PRHDT and CDR2 as FYEKMQ (reference sequence). Here the CDR3 DNA reads TGTGCCAGCAGCTTCTACGGGACAGGGAGCACAGATACGCAGTATTTT. It specifies CASSFYGTGSTDTQYF.

This clonotype was found a few times. The gene calls are TRBV3-1 and TRBJ2-2; D may be TRBD2 (6 bases). This CDR3 contains 15 residues. Per the germline V gene, CDR1 is LGHDT and CDR2 is YNNKEL (reference sequence). The V and J ends lost 6 bases and 2 bases respectively, with 13 bases between them. CDR3 DNA: TGTGCCAGCAGTCCGACTAGTGACAACACCGGGGAGCTGTTTTTT. This sequence encodes CASSPTSDNTGELFF. The full variable domain, its missing parts supplied by reference TRBV3-1 and TRBJ2-2, is DTAVSQTPKYLVTQMGNDKSIKCEQNLGHDTMYWYKQDSKKFLKIMFSYNNKELIINETVPNRFSPKSPDKAHLNLHINSLELGDSAVYFCASSPTSDNTGELFFGEGSRLTVL.

The chain is built from TRBV29-1 and TRBJ1-1; D not resolved. The germline V gene has CDR1 SQVTM and CDR2 ANQGSEA. V was trimmed by 8 bases and J by 1 base, leaving 14 bases between them. CDR3 length: 13 residues. CDR3 DNA sequence: TGCAGCTCTGCTTGGCTCCCGAACACTGAAGCTTTCTTT. This encodes CSSAWLPNTEAFF.

In this sample, this clonotype turned up a few times. The CDR3 here is CASRADRSSYNEQFF. CDR3 DNA: TGTGCCAGTAGGGCAGACAGGAGCTCCTACAATGAGCAGTTCTTC. The chain is built from TRBV19 and TRBJ2-1; TRBD1 might be the D (6 bases). CDR3 size: 15 residues. Germline values: CDR1 LNHDA, CDR2 SQIVND (reference sequence). Trimming removed 6 bases at V and 0 bases at J, with 12 bases between.

This chain links TRBV6-2 or TRBV6-3 with TRBJ1-5; 10 bases agree with TRBD1. This CDR3 contains 14 residues. The V segment lost 6 bases and the J segment 5 bases; nucleotides outside the gene matches: 4. Per the germline V gene, CDR1 is MNHEY and CDR2 is SVGEGT. The CDR3 sequence: CASRDGQGDQPQHF. The CDR3 nucleotides read TGTGCCAGCAGGGATGGACAGGGGGATCAGCCCCAGCATTTT.

The V call is TRBV11-1, the J call TRBJ1-5, with no clear D. This CDR3 contains 13 residues. Trimming pared 5 bases from V and 5 bases from J, leaving 10 bases between. Germline assignment: CDR1 SGHAT and CDR2 FQDESV (reference sequence). The CDR3 spells CASSPRVDQPQHF. The CDR3 DNA reads TGTGCCAGCAGCCCCCGGGTGGATCAGCCCCAGCATTTT.

The V and J genes are TRBV30 and TRBJ2-7; the match to TRBD2 covers 14 bases. V trimming: 3 bases; J trimming: 6 bases; junction bases outside the gene matches: 7. Germline lookup yields CDR1 GTSNPN and CDR2 SVGIG (reference sequence). CDR3 length equals 15 residues. The CDR3 DNA reads TGTGCCTGGAGACCCGGGACTAGCGGGGGTGGCGAGCAGTACTTC. Its translation is CAWRPGTSGGGEQYF.

The chain carries TRBV28 and TRBJ2-3; D may match TRBD1 or TRBD2 (5 bases each). Deletions cut 4 bases from V and 8 bases from J, with 13 bases between. This CDR3 is 13 amino acids long. Germline CDR1 MDHEN, CDR2 SYDVKM. CDR3 in DNA: TGTGCCAGCAGTTCACCCGGGACCACTACGCAGTATTTT. It codes for CASSSPGTTTQYF.

This clonotype has just a few counts. V is TRBV19 and J is TRBJ1-2; D possibly corresponds to TRBD1 (5 bases). The germline gives CDR1 LNHDA, CDR2 SQIVND (reference sequence). The V end lost 6 bases, the J end lost 6 bases, and 14 bases lay between the germline ends. The CDR3 runs to 13 residues. CDR3 DNA sequence: TGTGCCAGTAGCCCCAGGAGAGGGGATGGCTACACCTTC. Translating it yields CASSPRRGDGYTF.

The chain employs TRBV5-4 and TRBJ2-7; the match to TRBD2 covers 8 bases. The V segment lost 1 base and the J segment 0 bases; nucleotides outside the gene matches: 3. CDR3 length: 15 amino acids. CDR1 is SGHNT, CDR2 YYREEE, per germline (reference sequence). As DNA, the CDR3 is TGTGCCAGCAGCTTGTCGAGCGGGAGCTCCTACGAGCAGTACTTC. Protein: CASSLSSGSSYEQYF.

J is TRBJ1-5 and V is TRBV2; tentatively, D is TRBD1 (5 bases). From germline, CDR1 is SNHLY and CDR2 FYNNEI. This CDR3 region has 13 residues. V was shortened by 6 bases and J by 4 bases, with 10 bases between the two germline ends. The CDR3 reads CASRMGGNQPQHF. The CDR3 DNA reads TGTGCCAGCAGGATGGGGGGAAATCAGCCCCAGCATTTT.

The chain employs TRBV6-5 and TRBJ2-7; 9 nucleotides agree with TRBD2. CDR1 is MNHEY, CDR2 SVGAGI, per germline. This CDR3 contains 16 residues. V dropped 6 bases and J dropped 2; count of bases not matched to a gene: 11. The CDR3 loop is CASRPTSSGSAYEQYF. The CDR3 nucleotides are TGTGCCAGCAGACCTACCAGTAGCGGGAGTGCCTACGAGCAGTACTTC.

A remark on this clonotype: A much larger clone differs from this one at a single base, so this may be a read error. The rearrangement joins TRBV2 to TRBJ1-5, with D perhaps TRBD1 (6 bases). Germline CDR1 reads SNHLY; CDR2 reads FYNNEI. The CDR3 has 15 amino acids. The CDR3 bases are TGTGCCAGCATGCCACAGGGCGGGAGCAATCAGCCCCAGCAATTT. Amino acid sequence: CASMPQGGSNQPQQF.

In its sample, this clonotype was seen many times. The V gene is TRBV29-1, the J gene TRBJ2-1; D is unresolved. V lost 5 bases to trimming and J lost 5 bases, with 10 bases between them. CDR1 is SQVTM, CDR2 ANQGSEA, per germline. There are 12 residues in the CDR3. The CDR3 protein is CSVTPTHNEQFF. CDR3 nucleotides: TGCAGCGTTACCCCGACACACAATGAGCAGTTCTTC.